Listed here is a single T cell receptor (beta chain). Its target is not known. This entry is derived from a study of cytomegalovirus exposure and HLA in healthy donors. Study conclusions and caveats: The productive fraction for most TCR beta V segments was about 87% or about 30% in an earlier analysis. Confirmation was obtained in vitro that a few CMV-associated chains are specific for CMV antigens.

PCR involved 60 Vbeta and 13 Jbeta primers. The protocol was immunoSEQ multiplex PCR, while the TCRdb copy is restricted to in-frame clones and leaves out a portion. The data hold under 150,000 clones, with about three quarters observed a single time. This clonotype was sampled from a human donor in good health. The sample was PBMCs.

CDR3 residues: CASSIVSQGSYEQYF. The CDR3 bases are TGTGCCAGTAGTATTGTGTCGCAGGGGTCCTACGAGCAGTACTTC. The rearrangement links TRBV19 to TRBJ2-7; D is perhaps TRBD1 (6 bases). CDR3 length equals 15 residues. CDR1 and CDR2 from the germline V gene are LNHDA and SQIVND (reference sequence). With 3 bases removed from V and 1 base from J, the gap between germline ends came to 13 bases.